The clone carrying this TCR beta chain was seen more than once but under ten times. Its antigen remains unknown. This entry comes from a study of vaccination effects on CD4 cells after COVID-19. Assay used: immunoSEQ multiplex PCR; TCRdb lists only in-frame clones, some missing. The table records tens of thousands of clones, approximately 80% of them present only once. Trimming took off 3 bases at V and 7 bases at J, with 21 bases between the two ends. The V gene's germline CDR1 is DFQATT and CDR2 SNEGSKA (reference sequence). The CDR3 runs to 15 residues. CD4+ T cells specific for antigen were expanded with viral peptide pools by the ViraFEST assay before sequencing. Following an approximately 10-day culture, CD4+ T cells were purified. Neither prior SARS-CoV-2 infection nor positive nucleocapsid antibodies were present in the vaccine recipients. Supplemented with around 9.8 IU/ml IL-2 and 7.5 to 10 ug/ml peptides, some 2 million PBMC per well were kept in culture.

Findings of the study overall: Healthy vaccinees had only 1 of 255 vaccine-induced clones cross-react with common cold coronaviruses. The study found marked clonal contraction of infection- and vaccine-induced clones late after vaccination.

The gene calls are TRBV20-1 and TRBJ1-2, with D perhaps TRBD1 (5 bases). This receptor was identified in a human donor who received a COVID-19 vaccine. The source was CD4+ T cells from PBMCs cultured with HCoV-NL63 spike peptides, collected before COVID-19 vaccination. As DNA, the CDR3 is TGCAGTGCTAGTGCCCCGAGCAGGGCTACTGGTGGCTACACCTTC. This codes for CSASAPSRATGGYTF.